This note documents a single TCR beta chain sequence. The data originate from a study of blood T cell repertoires in COVID-19. Study at large: The United States, Italy and Spain were the sources of the acute and convalescent COVID-19 samples. Sample material is recorded as cDNA or gDNA derived from T cells, B-cell-depleted T cells, or PBMCs.

Sequencing was performed with immunoSEQ multiplex PCR; in TCRdb, only in-frame clones are kept and a portion is missing. The sample contains roughly 33,000 clones, 85% to 90% of which appear only once. The CDR3 runs 15 residues. V dropped 3 bases and J dropped 1; count of bases not matched to a gene: 2. The germline V gene has CDR1 LNHDA and CDR2 SQIVND (reference sequence). This chain uses TRBV19 with TRBJ2-7, with TRBD1 matching over 11 bases. Sequencing input: peripheral blood. This clonotype was sampled from a human donor in a cohort sampled during active COVID-19. The CDR3: CASSMGTGGSYEQYF. CDR3 DNA sequence: TGTGCCAGTAGTATGGGGACAGGGGGTTCCTACGAGCAGTACTTC.